This T cell receptor (beta chain) was captured in a study of shared clonotypes between healthy human individuals. Study-wide results and limits: Clonotype sharing across donors was expected to vary with sequencing depth.

The length of the CDR3 is 15 residues. With V trimmed by 2 bases and J by 4 bases, 1 base remained unmatched. The germline V gene has CDR1 SNHLY and CDR2 FYNNEI. Notes on this clone: Its cognate antigen is unknown. The same CDR3 can be traced to other DNA sequences in this sample.

Unsorted PBMC replicate PCRs used around 310 ng DNA, about 30,000 T cell genomes. Measured with immunoSEQ multiplex PCR; TCRdb has only the in-frame clones, and not every one. The sample contains under 600,000 clones, around three quarters of which appear only once. This clonotype originated in a woman between 35 and 50 years old in good health. Some clones in this sample may be carry-over from other donors' samples. The chain employs TRBV2 and TRBJ2-3; TRBD2 agrees at 12 bases. The sample was PBMCs. The CDR3 coding sequence is TGTGCCAGCAGTGAACTAGCGGGAGGGTCAGATACGCAGTATTTT. Encoded protein: CASSELAGGSDTQYF.